This TCR beta chain was captured by sequencing in a study of metastatic and nonmetastatic thyroid tumors (TCRdb year 2020). Looking at the study overall: For patients with malignant and with benign thyroid disease, the researchers compared repertoires between peripheral blood samples and tumor or nodule tissue samples.

On the study overall, not on this receptor specifically: In both blood and tumor samples, TCR beta diversity was reported to be significantly higher in malignant tumors than in benign nodules.

None of the patients had been given any treatment before thyroid surgery. Using T-cell receptor beta sequencing, the study looked back at clinical samples from patients collected from about 2011 to 2019. Reading the germline V gene gives CDR1 SGHNT and CDR2 YENEEA. Compared with germline, V lacks 1 base and J lacks 3 bases; bases without a gene match: 0. Its CDR3 holds 15 amino acids, cysteine through phenylalanine. Here the CDR3 DNA is all that survives: 45 bases in frame from base 1. About this clone itself: Its antigen specificity is not known. One base away there is no much larger clone; base qualities are not given.

Receptor libraries were prepared by PCR. Data came from an Illumina HiSeq 4000. The TCR beta-chain CDR3 region of each patient was profiled by high-throughput sequencing. In the paper's pipeline: A classifier to discriminate distant-metastatic papillary thyroid cancer patients was built from CDR3 differences across clinicopathological groups. To measure repertoire diversity the researchers used the Shannon index, while the Morisita-Horn index served to gauge how similar the tumor and blood repertoires were. TCRdb reworked the public reads: Q25 trimming with fastp, MiXCR clone assembly, productive beta chains retained. The V and J calls come from TCRdb's annotation, not from the publication. The sample table lists approximately 20,000 clones, less than 40% of them with a count of one. Jointly, the top ten make up more than 8% of the sample.

Here the chain combines TRBV11-3 and TRBJ2-2; 9 central bases correspond to TRBD2. Sequencing was performed on tumor tissue. The clonotype comes from a male donor with papillary thyroid cancer or a benign thyroid nodule (not recorded which). Some clones in this sample may be carry-over from other donors' samples. This receptor carries the CDR3 CASSLGLADTGELFF. The DNA reads TGTGCCAGCAGCTTAGGACTAGCGGACACCGGGGAGCTGTTTTTT.